The entry below describes one T cell receptor (beta chain). These data originate in a study of T cells expressing NK-cell markers. From the 5' RACE reads, TCRdb lists one entry per CDR3 protein and no DNA. Recorded for this sample: a few hundred thousand distinct CDR3 sequences. The germline V gene encodes CDR1 SGHRS and CDR2 YFSETQ. The CDR3 extends over 17 amino acids. This TCR came from a man aged 18 to 29 in good health. Sequenced sample: blood T cells: a sorted CD56 or NKG2C T cell subset, CD4+ or CD8+ T cells, or bulk PBMC T cells (not recorded which). J is TRBJ2-1 and V is TRBV5-1; there is no DNA to check the TCRdb D call of TRBD1. Here the CDR3 reads CASSLLSGVRSYNEQFF.